Described below is a single T cell receptor (beta chain) sequence and its context. Antigen: not known. This CDR3 region has 16 residues. CDR1 is LNHNV and CDR2 is YYDKDF in the germline V gene (reference sequence). Trimming stripped 2 bases from V and 2 bases from J, with 13 bases between. This sample is drawn from a study of T cell responses to AZD1222 COVID-19 vaccine. General study results and limits: Regions left unmutated in variants are reportedly the target of nearly half of spike-specific TCRs. Only a handful of AZD1222 recipients tested seropositive at baseline.

The table came from immunoSEQ multiplex PCR; TCRdb's copy has only in-frame clones and leaves some out. The repertoire has more than 150,000 clones, about nine tenths of them found once; the top ten carry approximately 1.8%. The chain combines TRBV15 with TRBJ1-5; tentative D call: TRBD1 (5 bases). This sample comprised peripheral blood, obtained on day 0 of AZD1222 vaccination. This TCR came from an adult in good health. DNA of the CDR3: TGTGCCACCAGCAGACTCCTCCGGGACGGCAATCAGCCCCAGCATTTT. Translation gives CATSRLLRDGNQPQHF.